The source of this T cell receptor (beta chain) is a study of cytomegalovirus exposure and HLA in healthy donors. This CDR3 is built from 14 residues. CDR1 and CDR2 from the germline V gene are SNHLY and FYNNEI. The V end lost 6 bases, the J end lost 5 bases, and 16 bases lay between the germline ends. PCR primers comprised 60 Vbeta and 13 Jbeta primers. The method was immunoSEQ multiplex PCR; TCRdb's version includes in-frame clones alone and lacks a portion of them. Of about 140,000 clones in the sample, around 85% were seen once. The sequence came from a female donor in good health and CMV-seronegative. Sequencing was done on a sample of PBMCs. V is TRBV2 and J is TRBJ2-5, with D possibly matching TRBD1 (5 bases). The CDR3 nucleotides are TGTGCCAGCAGCTCAATCGGGCAGGGCGAGACCCAGTACTTC. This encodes CASSSIGQGETQYF.